The TCR beta chain under discussion was sequenced for a study of T cells after yellow fever vaccination. This clonotype is medium-sized by share. TCRdb re-derived calls from the 5' RACE reads in MiXCR, one entry per CDR3 protein. The sample has under 350,000 distinct CDR3 sequences, about 4% seen once. Germline V gene lookup returns CDR1 LNHNV and CDR2 YYDKDF (reference sequence). The CDR3 extends over 17 amino acids. Trimming took 0 bases from V and 3 from J, leaving 15 bases between them. The sequence was obtained from a man aged 18 to 29 who received the YFV17D yellow fever vaccine. The chain joins TRBV15 to TRBJ1-5; D unclear. The starting material was PBMCs, obtained 5 days after the yellow fever booster vaccination. CDR3 bases: TGTGCCACCAGCAGAGAATGGGCCGTTCCGTTCAATCAGCCCCAGCATTTT. This codes for CATSREWAVPFNQPQHF.